This T cell receptor (beta chain) originates from a study of shared clonotypes between healthy human individuals. Overall study findings and caveats: Expectations were that clonotype sharing among donors would be affected by sequencing depth.

On this clone itself: Its antigen remains unknown.

The CDR3 covers 13 residues. Germline V gene lookup returns CDR1 SGHTA and CDR2 FQGNSA. Trimming removed 7 bases at V and 1 base at J, with 10 bases between. The deep-level immunoSEQ assay was used. Under the authors' procedure: Because ImmunoSEQ provided only junction sequences with no quality scores, the filtering differed. The protocol was immunoSEQ multiplex PCR, while the TCRdb copy is restricted to in-frame clones and leaves out a portion. V, J and clone size reflect that table, while D and trimming were determined from the DNA. The table includes approximately 980,000 clones, about three quarters detected once.

The sample taken for sequencing was memory CD4+ T cells sorted from blood. Subset: CD45RA-negative fraction. The rearrangement uses TRBV7-2 and TRBJ1-1, with TRBD1 as a possible D gene (5 bases). The clonotype comes from a young man in good health. CDR3 nucleotides: TGTGCCAGCACTCGACAGAGGAACACTGAAGCTTTCTTT. Translating gives CASTRQRNTEAFF.